This entry lists 23 T cell receptor beta chains sequenced from one sample in a study of T cells after somatic rescue of genetic block. Assay: immunoSEQ multiplex PCR; the TCRdb copy retains only in-frame clones and omits some. The sample has 14,000 to 15,000 clones; about 65% are singletons. The material sequenced was peripheral blood mononuclear cells (PBMCs). The receptors were gathered from a man aged 18-30 years.

The rearrangement uses TRBV6-5 and TRBJ1-1, with 7 bases fitting TRBD1. The germline gives CDR1 MNHEY, CDR2 SVGAGI. Losses at the gene ends were 5 bases for V and 1 base for J; bases not matched to a gene: 4. The CDR3 sequence is 14 residues long. DNA of the CDR3: TGTGCCAGCAGTAACAGACAGGGGAACACTGAAGCTTTCTTT. It is translated as CASSNRQGNTEAFF.

The CDR3 is CASSEYRQSNTEAFF. CDR3 nucleotide sequence: TGTGCCAGCAGTGAATATCGGCAGTCGAACACTGAAGCTTTCTTT. The chain combines TRBV25-1 with TRBJ1-1, with D hard to call. Between the trimmed V and J ends, which lost 0 bases and 1 base, there was a span of 9 bases. The germline CDR1 and CDR2 sequences are MGHDK and SYGVNS. The CDR3 length is 15 residues.

V gene TRBV11-3 combines with J gene TRBJ1-1; TRBD1 matches at 10 bases. J lost 6 bases, V lost 1 base, and 5 bases had no gene match. The CDR3 covers 15 residues. CDR1 and CDR2 (germline): SGHNT, YENEEA. Here the CDR3 reads CASSLAGTGAPEAFF. Here the CDR3 DNA reads TGTGCCAGCAGCTTAGCCGGGACAGGGGCCCCTGAAGCTTTCTTT.

V and J are TRBV5-4 and TRBJ1-1, with a weak D call TRBD1 (6 bases). V was pared by 1 base and J by 4 bases, with 20 bases between. CDR3 size: 17 residues. Germline CDR1 SGHNT, CDR2 YYREEE (reference sequence). The CDR3 region has the DNA TGTGCCAGCAGCTTGCCCTTAGGAGGAGGGGGGGGCACTGAAGCTTTCTTT. This translates into CASSLPLGGGGGTEAFF. Supplemented by reference TRBV5-4 and TRBJ1-1, the full variable domain reads ETGVTQSPTHLIKTRGQQVTLRCSSQSGHNTVSWYQQALGQGPQFIFQYYREEENGRGNFPPRFSGLQFPNYSSELNVNALELDDSALYLCASSLPLGGGGGTEAFFGQGTRLTVV.

The gene calls are TRBV28 and TRBJ1-2, with D possibly TRBD1 on 5 matching bases. CDR3 length: 14 residues. The V end lost 6 bases, the J end lost 8 bases, and 19 bases lay between the germline ends. Germline loops: CDR1 MDHEN, CDR2 SYDVKM. The CDR3 region has the DNA TGTGCCAGCAGGCGACAGATCCCTATTATGGGCTACACCTTC. Translation: CASRRQIPIMGYTF.

This chain uses TRBV5-8 with TRBJ2-5, with D tentatively TRBD2 (6 bases). Looked up from germline, CDR1 is SGHTS and CDR2 is YDEGEE. CDR3 length: 15 residues. Trimming cost V 1 base and J 1 base, with 11 bases left between them. The DNA for the CDR3 is TGTGCCAGCAGCTTGCACCCGGAGGGCCAAGAGACCCAGTACTTC. Its translation is CASSLHPEGQETQYF.

V and J are TRBV5-1 and TRBJ2-7; TRBD1 or TRBD2 may be the D gene (5 bases each). This CDR3 spans 14 amino acids. The V end was cut by 4 bases, the J end by 6 bases, with 17 bases between. From germline, CDR1 is SGHRS and CDR2 YFSETQ. CDR3 residues: CASSLGVSGFEQYF. The DNA of the CDR3 is TGCGCCAGCAGCCTGGGGGTTTCGGGGTTCGAGCAGTACTTC.

This rearrangement joins TRBV13 to TRBJ2-2; TRBD2 agrees at 13 bases. Germline CDR1 and CDR2: PRHDT and FYEKMQ (reference sequence). The length of the CDR3 is 20 residues. Losses at the gene ends were 0 bases for V and 1 base for J; bases not matched to a gene: 8. DNA of the CDR3: TGTGCCAGCAGCTTAGGGGGGACTAGCGGGGTGGAAAAGAACACCGGGGAGCTGTTTTTT. Translated: CASSLGGTSGVEKNTGELFF.

The rearrangement links TRBV16 to TRBJ2-5; 10 nucleotides match TRBD1. Germline assignment: CDR1 KGHSY and CDR2 FQNENV. This CDR3 has 15 amino acids. Trimming took 4 bases from V and 1 from J; bases not matched to a gene: 3. The CDR3 here is CASSPRDRGQETQYF. The CDR3 DNA follows: TGTGCCAGCAGCCCCCGGGACAGGGGCCAAGAGACCCAGTACTTC.

This clone is a singleton in its sample. V gene TRBV5-4 combines with J gene TRBJ2-1; D not resolved. The germline gives CDR1 SGHNT, CDR2 YYREEE (reference sequence). V lost 1 base and J lost 4, with 15 bases in between. The CDR3 is 16 residues long. The CDR3 is CASSLNQAVSYNEQFF. Here the CDR3 DNA reads TGTGCCAGCAGCTTGAACCAAGCAGTTTCTTACAATGAGCAGTTCTTC.

V usage is TRBV28 and J usage is TRBJ1-2; 7 bases are shared with TRBD1. This CDR3 is 14 amino acids long. V trimming: 9 bases; J trimming: 2 bases; junction bases outside the gene matches: 9. The germline V gene has CDR1 MDHEN and CDR2 SYDVKM. As DNA, the CDR3 is TGTGCCAGTGGGCACAGGGGTGAAAACTATGGCTACACCTTC. This codes for CASGHRGENYGYTF.

V gene TRBV5-4 combines with J gene TRBJ1-4, with D maybe TRBD1 (5 bases). Germline CDR1 reads SGHNT; CDR2 reads YYREEE (reference sequence). The CDR3 covers 15 residues. V was pared by 1 base and J by 2 bases, with 9 bases between. The DNA of the CDR3 is TGTGCCAGCAGCTTGACGGGGGGGACTAATGAAAAACTGTTTTTT. Its protein product is CASSLTGGTNEKLFF.

By sample share, this clone is medium-sized. V and J are TRBV5-1 and TRBJ1-6, with D unresolved. This CDR3 spans 13 amino acids. CDR1 is SGHRS, CDR2 YFSETQ, per germline. The V end was cut by 5 bases, the J end by 7 bases, with 10 bases between. CDR3 protein: CASSAQPNSPLHF. In nucleotides, the CDR3 is TGCGCCAGCAGTGCACAGCCGAATTCACCCCTCCACTTT.

This chain links TRBV5-1 with TRBJ1-1; D is unresolved. The CDR3 is made up of 13 amino acids. Per germline, CDR1 SGHRS and CDR2 YFSETQ. Trimming removed 7 bases at V and 0 bases at J, with 10 bases between. In DNA form, the CDR3 reads TGCGCCAGCTGCCTCACGGTGAACACTGAAGCTTTCTTT. It yields the protein CASCLTVNTEAFF.

The chain joins TRBV28 to TRBJ1-1; no reliable D call. Trimming left V 4 bases short and J 7 bases short, with 10 bases between. Germline CDR1 is MDHEN and CDR2 is SYDVKM. CDR3 size: 12 residues. The DNA for the CDR3 is TGTGCCAGCAGTTACGGTTACGGTGAAGCTTTCTTT. Its protein is CASSYGYGEAFF.

V gene TRBV5-6 combines with J gene TRBJ2-6, with 8 bases matching TRBD1. Germline V CDR1 and CDR2: SGHDT, YYEEEE. The V and J ends lost 2 bases and 2 bases, in that order; junction bases with no gene match: 3. The CDR3 has 16 amino acids. The CDR3 loop is CASSFDRGTGANVLTF. The CDR3 DNA is TGTGCCAGCAGCTTCGACAGGGGAACTGGGGCCAACGTCCTGACTTTC.

The chain carries TRBV10-3 and TRBJ2-3; TRBD2 matches 10 bases. The length of the CDR3 is 15 residues. The V gene end was trimmed by 4 bases and the J gene end by 2 bases; junction bases not matched to a gene: 3. Germline CDR1 reads ENHRY; CDR2 reads SYGVKD. The CDR3 coding sequence is TGTGCCATCAGTGTGGGACTAGCGTCCACAGATACGCAGTATTTT. It is translated as CAISVGLASTDTQYF.

CDR3: CASGRGGGYTF. CDR3 in DNA: TGTGCCAGCGGACGAGGGGGTGGCTACACCTTC. V is TRBV6-6 and J is TRBJ1-2, with D perhaps TRBD1 (6 bases). CDR3 size: 11 residues. Germline CDR1 is MNHNY and CDR2 is SVGAGI (reference sequence). Trimming removed 8 bases from V and 7 bases from J, with 11 bases in between.

The rearrangement joins TRBV27 to TRBJ2-1; 7 bases map to TRBD2. The length of the CDR3 is 11 residues. Germline V gives CDR1 MNHEY, CDR2 SMNVEV (reference sequence). The V segment lost 4 bases and the J segment 10 bases; nucleotides outside the gene matches: 1. The CDR3 reads CASSSAGEQFF. The CDR3 DNA reads TGTGCCAGCAGTTCAGCGGGGGAGCAGTTCTTC.

The chain links TRBV11-3 to TRBJ2-7, with 8 bases lining up with TRBD1. The CDR3 totals 15 residues. V was pared by 3 bases and J by 2 bases, with 6 bases of the junction left unmatched. The V gene's germline CDR1 is SGHNT and CDR2 YENEEA. CDR3 sequence (DNA): TGTGCCAGCAGCTTTGGGCAGGGGGCGACCTACGAGCAGTACTTC. It specifies CASSFGQGATYEQYF.

The chain combines TRBV27 with TRBJ2-7, with a tentative D call TRBD2 (5 bases). V was shortened by 6 bases and J by 9 bases, with 18 bases between the two germline ends. The CDR3 sequence is 13 residues long. Germline V lookup: CDR1 MNHEY, CDR2 SMNVEV (reference sequence). The CDR3 DNA reads as TGTGCCAGCAGCCCCAGTGGGAGCTTAGTGCAGTACTTC. The encoded protein is CASSPSGSLVQYF.

This clone came up once. The V call is TRBV6-4, the J call TRBJ2-1; possible D gene TRBD1, 6 bases. The V end lost 8 bases, the J end lost 7 bases, and 27 bases lay between the germline ends. This CDR3 has 17 amino acids. Per germline, CDR1 MRHNA and CDR2 SNTAGT. CDR3 nucleotides: TGTGCCAGCCCCCCGGCTAGTGGGGGCCCTCCGACGAATGAGCAGTTCTTC. Amino acid sequence: CASPPASGGPPTNEQFF.

The chain carries TRBV10-3 and TRBJ1-5, with D perhaps matching TRBD1 (5 bases). The germline CDR1 and CDR2 sequences are ENHRY and SYGVKD. V was clipped by 2 bases and J by 4 bases, with 6 bases between them. The CDR3 loop spans 13 amino acids. CDR3 sequence (DNA): TGTGCCATCAGTGAGACAGGAAATCAGCCCCAGCATTTT. Translation gives CAISETGNQPQHF.